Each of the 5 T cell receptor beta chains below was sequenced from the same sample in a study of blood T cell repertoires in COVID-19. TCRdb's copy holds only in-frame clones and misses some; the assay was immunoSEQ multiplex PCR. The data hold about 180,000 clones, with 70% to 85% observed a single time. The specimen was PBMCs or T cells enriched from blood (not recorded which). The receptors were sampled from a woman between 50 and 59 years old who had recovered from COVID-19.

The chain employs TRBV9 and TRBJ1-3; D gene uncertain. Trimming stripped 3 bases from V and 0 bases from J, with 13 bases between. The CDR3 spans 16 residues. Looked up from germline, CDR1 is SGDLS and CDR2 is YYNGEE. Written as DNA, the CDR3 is TGTGCCAGCAGCGCCGAGGGAGGGTTCTCTGGAAACACCATATATTTT. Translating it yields CASSAEGGFSGNTIYF.

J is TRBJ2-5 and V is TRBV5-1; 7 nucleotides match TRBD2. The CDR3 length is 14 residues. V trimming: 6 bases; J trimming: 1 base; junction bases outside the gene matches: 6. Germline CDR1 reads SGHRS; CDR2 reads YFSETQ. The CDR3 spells CASTQRGSQETQYF. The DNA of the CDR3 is TGCGCCAGCACGCAGCGGGGCAGCCAAGAGACCCAGTACTTC.

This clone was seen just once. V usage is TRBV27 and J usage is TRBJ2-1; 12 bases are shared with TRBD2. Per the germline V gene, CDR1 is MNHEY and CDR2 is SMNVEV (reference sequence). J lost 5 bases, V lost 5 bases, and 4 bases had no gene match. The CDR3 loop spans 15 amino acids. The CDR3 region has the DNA TGTGCCAGCAGTCCCCGGACTAGCGGGGACAATGAGCAGTTCTTC. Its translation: CASSPRTSGDNEQFF.

The CDR3 nucleotides are TGTGCCAGCAGCCAAGGCGAGAGGGACAATGAGCAGTTCTTC. Its protein is CASSQGERDNEQFF. The chain employs TRBV4-2 and TRBJ2-1, with D maybe TRBD2 (5 bases). The CDR3 length is 14 residues. Germline CDR1 and CDR2: LGHNA and YNFKEQ. The ends were cut back, 1 base at V and 5 bases at J, with 9 bases in the middle.

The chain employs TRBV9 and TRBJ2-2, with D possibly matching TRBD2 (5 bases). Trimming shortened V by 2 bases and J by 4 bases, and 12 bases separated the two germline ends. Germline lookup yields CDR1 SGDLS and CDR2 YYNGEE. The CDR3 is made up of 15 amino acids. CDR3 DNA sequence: TGTGCCAGCAGCGTGACTACGAGGATCACCGGGGAGCTGTTTTTT. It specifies CASSVTTRITGELFF.